Ten or more counts support the clone carrying this TCR beta chain. Its specificity is not known. These data belong to a study of molecular identifiers for immune sequencing clone quantification. Study-wide findings and caveats: Single-cell amounts of spiked Jurkat TCR RNA were reportedly detectable among about a million naive cells. More than 97% of effector molecules, versus under 1% of naive-cell molecules, belonged to clones above 20 RNA copies.

From 20,000 to 1,000,000 sorted cells, naive CD8 libraries were generated with 10%, 30% or 50% RNA. A CD8+CD4-CCR7+CD45RA+ phenotype served as the sorting definition for naive CD8 T cells. TCRdb re-analysed the PCR reads in MiXCR, keeping a single row per CDR3 protein. The sample shows more than 300,000 distinct CDR3 sequences, about 21% of them seen only once. This TCR was sampled from a human donor in good health. Some libraries in this study had Jurkat cell RNA spiked in. Sequenced material: naive CD8+ T cells from blood, with Jurkat cell RNA spiked in. Subset meaning: FACS-sorted CD8+CD4-CCR7+CD45RA+ naive T cells.

For the CDR3, the DNA is TGTGCCAGCAGTGAAGGGCGCCAGGGGGCAATTTATATCTATGGCTACACCTTC. Amino acid sequence: CASSEGRQGAIYIYGYTF. The chain joins TRBV6-1 to TRBJ1-2; 8 bases map to TRBD1. CDR3 length: 18 amino acids. The V gene end was trimmed by 1 base and the J gene end by 4 bases; junction bases not matched to a gene: 14. Germline V CDR1 and CDR2: MNHNS, SASEGT.